The clone carrying this T cell receptor beta chain was detected once. The source of the sample is a study of shared clonotypes between healthy human individuals. The assay was immunoSEQ multiplex PCR, and TCRdb's table has in-frame clones only and misses some. Of approximately 340,000 clones in the sample, approximately 74% are singletons; the top ten hold approximately 10%. V gave up 5 bases and J gave up 8 bases, with 9 bases separating them. CDR3 length equals 11 residues. The germline V gene has CDR1 SGHAT and CDR2 FQNNGV. The specimen sequenced was memory CD4+ T cells sorted from blood. Subset defined: CD45RA-negative fraction. The chain joins TRBV11-2 to TRBJ1-2, with D unclear. The clonotype originates from a man aged 30-40 years in good health. The CDR3 coding sequence is TGTGCCAGCAGCCCCCGGAAGGGCTACACCTTC. Its protein is CASSPRKGYTF.